This section outlines one T cell receptor (beta chain) sequence together with its context. This entry belongs to a study of CD8 T cells in Susac syndrome. When the RNA was reverse transcribed, random hexamers were used with an input of roughly 0.45 to 1 ug. TCRdb recomputed calls from the immunoSEQ multiplex PCR reads with MiXCR, one row per CDR3 protein. Of some 150,000 distinct CDR3 sequences listed, around 94% are singletons. Input material: CD4+ T cells from PBMCs. This TCR was recovered from a human donor in good health.

This chain's CDR3 is CASSPTSGGAYTGELFF. The CDR3 nucleotides read TGTGCCAGCAGCCCCACTAGCGGAGGGGCCTACACCGGGGAGCTGTTTTTT. V is TRBV6-1 and J is TRBJ2-2; 8 bases match TRBD2. CDR1 is MNHNS and CDR2 is SASEGT in the germline V gene. The CDR3 sequence is 17 residues long. Unmatched junction bases numbered 12, after V lost 6 bases and J lost 3 bases.